The entry below describes one TCR beta chain. The data were taken from a study of blood T cell repertoires in COVID-19. About the research overall: COVID-19 samples, acute and convalescent, were from the United States, Italy and Spain. The analysed material was cDNA or gDNA that came from T cells, B-cell-depleted T cells, or PBMCs.

Original processing methods: Nucleated cell number was recorded as an estimate derived from reference gene primer amplification. Libraries were prepared by immunoSEQ multiplex PCR; TCRdb keeps only in-frame clonotypes and omits some of them. V and J calls and clone size are copied from that table; D and trimming were computed from the DNA. The sample shows about 300,000 clones, around 90% of them seen only once. V was trimmed by 8 bases and J by 0 bases, leaving 25 bases between them. Germline V gene data show CDR1 as SNHLY and CDR2 as FYNNEI. This CDR3 spans 18 amino acids. This clonotype was sampled from a young man who had recovered from COVID-19. The chain has TRBV2 and TRBJ1-1, with D maybe TRBD1 (6 bases). Sequencing input: peripheral blood. CDR3 nucleotide sequence: TGTGCCAGCGCCCCTTTAACAGGGTTCATGGAAATGAACACTGAAGCTTTCTTT. This translates into CASAPLTGFMEMNTEAFF.